A single sample is the source of the 8 T cell receptor beta chains below, sequenced in a study of Graves' ophthalmopathy and Graves' hyperthyroidism (dated by TCRdb to 2017 to 2018). Sequencing was carried out with an Illumina HiSeq 2000. For repertoire sequencing, the TCR beta CDR3 regions were amplified from RNA transcripts. HTBI primers and the Qiagen OneStep RT-PCR kit were used in a first-round RT-PCR, which was followed by a second-round multiplex PCR, size selection and purification. TCRdb passed the public sequencing reads through fastp at Q25 and MiXCR, retaining productive beta sequences. Each record represents a unique CDR3 protein, reported with the most common genes and DNA among its rows. The sample has 400,000 to 450,000 distinct CDR3 sequences on record, around 21% of them singletons. The top ten constitute 3% of the sample. Material: peripheral blood. The receptor source for this set is a woman aged 18 to 35 with stable Graves' hyperthyroidism. Donor details come from another sample of the same person, matched by shared clones.

This clonotype was seen many times. The rearrangement joins TRBV30 to TRBJ2-5, with D possibly being TRBD2 (6 bases). This CDR3 has 13 amino acids. Trimming removed 4 bases at V and 5 bases at J, with 14 bases between. CDR1 and CDR2 from the germline V gene are GTSNPN and SVGIG (reference sequence). CDR3 bases: TGTGCCTGGATTCGGAGGGGTGGGGAGACCCAGTACTTC. Amino acids: CAWIRRGGETQYF.

This clonotype was counted many times. The rearrangement uses TRBV19 and TRBJ2-5, with 14 bases fitting TRBD2. The CDR3 loop spans 15 amino acids. The V and J ends lost 6 bases and 5 bases, in that order; junction bases with no gene match: 5. Looked up from germline, CDR1 is LNHDA and CDR2 is SQIVND (reference sequence). DNA for the CDR3: TGTGCCAGTAGAACCGGGACTAGCGGGAGTGAGACCCAGTACTTC. Its protein product is CASRTGTSGSETQYF. The whole variable domain, filled in from reference TRBV19 and TRBJ2-5, reads DGGITQSPKYLFRKEGQNVTLSCEQNLNHDAMYWYRQDPGQGLRLIYYSQIVNDFQKGDIAEGYSVSREKKESFPLTVTSAQKNPTAFYLCASRTGTSGSETQYFGPGTRLLVL.

The chain is built from TRBV12-3 or TRBV12-4 and TRBJ2-5, with D perhaps TRBD2 (6 bases). V lost 6 bases, J lost 4 bases, and 18 bases lay in between. The CDR3 runs 15 residues. CDR3 residues: CASRQGLSLGETQYF. The CDR3 DNA sequence: TGTGCCAGCAGGCAGGGACTCTCCCTCGGAGAGACCCAGTACTTC.

Ten or more counts support this clonotype. The chain uses TRBV28 and TRBJ1-2, with 11 bases that match TRBD1. This CDR3 spans 16 amino acids. V lost 5 bases to trimming and J lost 4 bases; unmatched junction nucleotides: 9. Germline V gene sequence: CDR1 MDHEN, CDR2 SYDVKM. CDR3 sequence: CASSNVRTGGSYGYTF. The CDR3 DNA reads as TGTGCCAGCAGTAATGTAAGGACAGGGGGCAGCTATGGCTACACCTTC.

This clonotype appeared many times. The V gene is TRBV2, the J gene TRBJ1-3; perhaps TRBD1 as D (6 bases). The CDR3 extends over 17 amino acids. Per the germline V gene, CDR1 is SNHLY and CDR2 is FYNNEI. The ends were cut back, 3 bases at V and 0 bases at J, with 15 bases in the middle. The CDR3 is CASSDPLTGFSGNTIYF. In nucleotides, the CDR3 is TGTGCCAGCAGTGATCCCTTGACAGGTTTCTCTGGAAACACCATATATTTT.

V gene TRBV6-1 combines with J gene TRBJ1-2; 7 bases map to TRBD1. Germline V gives CDR1 MNHNS, CDR2 SASEGT. Losses at the gene ends were 8 bases for V and 6 bases for J; bases not matched to a gene: 9. The CDR3 extends over 13 amino acids. This chain's CDR3 is CASRSGQLHGYTF. The CDR3 bases are TGTGCCAGCCGATCGGGACAGCTACATGGCTACACCTTC.

There are many counts of this clonotype. The chain has TRBV15 and TRBJ2-5; 10 positions agree with TRBD2. V lost 2 bases, J lost 3 bases, and 0 bases stayed unmatched. CDR3 size: 14 residues. CDR1 and CDR2 (germline): LNHNV, YYDKDF (reference sequence). This CDR3 is CATSRLAGEETQYF. CDR3 DNA: TGTGCCACCAGCAGACTAGCGGGAGAAGAGACCCAGTACTTC.

The chain combines TRBV19 with TRBJ1-2; 9 positions match TRBD1. Trimming cost V 5 bases and J 10 bases; bases outside gene matches: 8. Germline CDR1 reads LNHDA; CDR2 reads SQIVND (reference sequence). There are 13 residues in the CDR3. The CDR3 nucleotides are TGTGCCAGTAGTTCGCGGGACAGGGAGGACTACACCTTC. This gives the protein CASSSRDREDYTF.